This entry features one T cell receptor beta chain sequence. As yet, its antigen is unknown. Germline V gene lookup returns CDR1 SEHNR and CDR2 FQNEAQ (reference sequence). The CDR3 is made up of 14 amino acids. The V gene end was trimmed by 5 bases and the J gene end by 5 bases; junction bases not matched to a gene: 8. The source of the sample is a study of STAT3 mutations in large granular lymphocyte leukemia. On the study more broadly: Canonical activating STAT3 mutations were detected in roughly half of the longitudinally sequenced T-LGLL patients.

The assay was immunoSEQ multiplex PCR, and TCRdb's table has in-frame clones only and misses some. The repertoire consists of almost 5,500 clones, with about 50% occurring once and the leading ten covering roughly 60%. Study outcomes and limitations: Persisting codominant clonotypes may have hidden a small pathogenic clone. In T-cell large granular lymphocyte leukemia, about half of patients showed multiple immunodominant subclonotypes.

This chain links TRBV7-9 with TRBJ2-7; 8 bases match TRBD2. Sequencing used peripheral blood mononuclear cells. The clonotype originates from a woman aged 70 to 79 with T-cell large granular lymphocyte leukemia. Some clones in this sample may be carry-over from other donors' samples. The CDR3 DNA is TGTGCCAGCAGCCCCTCCCGGGGGGGGCACGAGCAGTACTTC. This encodes CASSPSRGGHEQYF.